The entry below describes one T cell receptor beta chain. The target antigen is unknown. This CDR3 contains 14 residues. Trimming took 8 bases from V and 0 from J, leaving 10 bases between them. These data originate in a study of response to subunit inactivated influenza vaccine. Study-level findings and limits: Each seasonal influenza vaccination recruits few new T cells, the authors suggested.

One entry per CDR3 protein, called by TCRdb with MiXCR from the RT-PCR reads. The repertoire holds more than 450,000 distinct CDR3 sequences, less than 10% seen once, with 10% to 15% in the top ten. The starting material was PBMCs from blood, obtained less than 30 months after vaccination. This sequence joins TRBV12-3 or TRBV12-4 and TRBJ2-2; unclear D gene. This sequence originates from a man aged 50-75 years who received an inactivated influenza vaccine. The CDR3 DNA reads TGTGCCAGCCATGGGCCCGCGAACACCGGGGAGCTGTTTTTT. This codes for CASHGPANTGELFF.